The next 31 T cell receptor beta chains were all read from a single sample in a study of T cell responses to AZD1222 COVID-19 vaccine. TCRdb keeps only in-frame clones here, not all; method: immunoSEQ multiplex PCR. The repertoire consists of some 99,000 clones, with about 90% occurring once and the leading ten covering around 4%. The sample here was peripheral blood, taken 28 days after the second AZD1222 dose. Every receptor here comes from an adult who received the AZD1222 COVID-19 vaccine.

The chain combines TRBV7-2 with TRBJ2-7; weak D call: TRBD2 (6 bases). The CDR3 covers 14 residues. V shed 5 bases and J shed 5 bases, with 16 bases lying between them. Germline CDR1 reads SGHTA; CDR2 reads FQGNSA. Written as DNA, the CDR3 is TGTGCCAGCAGCCAGGGACTGGTTAGCGACGAGCAGTACTTC. Protein product: CASSQGLVSDEQYF.

The chain links TRBV7-3 to TRBJ2-1; TRBD1 matches at 7 bases. This CDR3 has 14 residues. The V gene's germline CDR1 is SGHTA and CDR2 FQGTGA. V trimming: 2 bases; J trimming: 10 bases; junction bases outside the gene matches: 8. DNA for the CDR3: TGTGCCAGCAGCTTAGAACAGGGGTTAACGGAGCAGTTCTTC. Its protein product is CASSLEQGLTEQFF.

The count of this clone is one. The chain carries TRBV29-1 and TRBJ1-1; D remains unclear. V was trimmed by 0 bases and J by 4 bases, leaving 9 bases between them. Germline loops: CDR1 SQVTM, CDR2 ANQGSEA. CDR3 length equals 13 residues. The CDR3 protein is CSVEDIGPTEAFF. CDR3 DNA: TGCAGCGTTGAAGATATTGGACCCACTGAAGCTTTCTTT.

The V call is TRBV19, the J call TRBJ2-1; maybe TRBD2 (6 bases). Trimming took off 7 bases at V and 1 base at J, with 11 bases between the two ends. Germline V gene lookup returns CDR1 LNHDA and CDR2 SQIVND (reference sequence). This CDR3 is built from 14 residues. CDR3 residues: CASTRRESYNEQFF. The CDR3 DNA reads as TGTGCCAGTACCCGGCGGGAATCCTACAATGAGCAGTTCTTC.

The J gene is TRBJ1-2, the V gene TRBV29-1, with 9 bases fitting TRBD1. The germline CDR1 and CDR2 sequences are SQVTM and ANQGSEA. This CDR3 is 15 amino acids long. V shed 7 bases and J 4 bases; nucleotides not matched to a gene: 13. CDR3 in amino acids: CSAGIQGALPYGYTF. The CDR3 bases are TGCAGCGCGGGGATACAGGGGGCCCTCCCCTATGGCTACACCTTC.

The rearrangement uses TRBV18 and TRBJ1-2; perhaps TRBD1 as D (5 bases). V lost 4 bases, J lost 6 bases, and 18 bases lay in between. From germline, CDR1 is KGHSH and CDR2 LQKENI. The CDR3 loop spans 15 amino acids. The CDR3 loop is CASSQISDTENGYTF. DNA for the CDR3: TGTGCCAGCTCACAAATATCGGACACGGAGAATGGCTACACCTTC.

This clone has a handful of counts. The chain links TRBV6-1 to TRBJ1-1; D possibly corresponds to TRBD1 (6 bases). V lost 3 bases to trimming and J lost 3 bases, with 8 bases between them. The CDR3 loop spans 13 amino acids. Germline V CDR1 and CDR2: MNHNS, SASEGT. For the CDR3, the DNA is TGTGCCAGCAGTGATCAGGGGTACACTGAAGCTTTCTTT. Translation gives CASSDQGYTEAFF.

The CDR3 coding sequence is TGTGCCAGCAGTCTGACAAGAATATACAATGAGCAGTTCTTC. Its protein product is CASSLTRIYNEQFF. The V call is TRBV6-5, the J call TRBJ2-1; D is uncertain. Germline CDR1 MNHEY, CDR2 SVGAGI. The CDR3 has 14 amino acids. With 5 bases removed from V and 4 bases from J, the gap between germline ends came to 12 bases.

This chain joins TRBV28 and TRBJ2-7; 9 nucleotides agree with TRBD1. The CDR3 has 15 residues. Germline assignment: CDR1 MDHEN and CDR2 SYDVKM. Losses at the gene ends were 1 base for V and 1 base for J; bases not matched to a gene: 2. CDR3 region: CASSLLGTGSYEQYF. DNA for the CDR3: TGTGCCAGCAGTTTATTGGGGACAGGGTCCTACGAGCAGTACTTC.

The chain combines TRBV19 with TRBJ2-2; 7 bases are a match to TRBD1. The CDR3 sequence is 18 residues long. V gave up 8 bases and J gave up 0 bases; unmatched junction bases: 15. The germline CDR1 and CDR2 sequences are LNHDA and SQIVND (reference sequence). The CDR3 DNA sequence: TGTGCCAGTTCCCGGGACAGTATAGGTCCCCCGAACACCGGGGAGCTGTTTTTT. This codes for CASSRDSIGPPNTGELFF.

V usage is TRBV6-4 and J usage is TRBJ1-1; no clear D. The V and J ends lost 4 bases and 3 bases respectively, with 9 bases between them. The CDR3 is made up of 13 amino acids. Germline assignment: CDR1 MRHNA and CDR2 SNTAGT. Here the CDR3 DNA reads TGTGCCAGCAGTGTGGACGGAGACACTGAAGCTTTCTTT. Translating gives CASSVDGDTEAFF.

The genes are TRBV7-3 and TRBJ2-2, with D possibly being TRBD1 (6 bases). This CDR3 contains 16 residues. Germline lookup yields CDR1 SGHTA and CDR2 FQGTGA. With 5 bases removed from V and 4 bases from J, the gap between germline ends came to 17 bases. The CDR3 loop reads CASSPTRGLRTGELFF. CDR3 DNA: TGTGCCAGCAGCCCAACTAGGGGGTTGCGCACCGGGGAGCTGTTTTTT.

By proportion, this clone is medium-sized. The chain employs TRBV10-1 and TRBJ1-3, with D perhaps matching TRBD1 (5 bases). This CDR3 spans 15 amino acids. Germline-derived CDR1 and CDR2 are WNHNN and SYGVQD (reference sequence). Trimming pared 6 bases from V and 0 bases from J, leaving 12 bases between. CDR3: CASSRDFSSGNTIYF. CDR3 coding DNA: TGCGCCAGCAGCCGGGACTTCAGCTCTGGAAACACCATATATTTT.

This clone was seen a handful of times. The gene calls are TRBV4-1 and TRBJ1-2, with 7 bases fitting TRBD1. Trimming cost V 0 bases and J 6 bases; bases outside gene matches: 4. This CDR3 has 14 amino acids. The V gene's germline CDR1 is MGHRA and CDR2 YSYEKL. The CDR3 DNA follows: TGCGCCAGCAGCCAAGATAGTACAGGGGATGGCTACACCTTC. Translation: CASSQDSTGDGYTF.

This clone was detected only a few times. The chain recombines TRBV12-3 or TRBV12-4 with TRBJ1-2, with D unresolved. The CDR3 extends over 11 amino acids. V was trimmed by 6 bases and J by 4 bases, leaving 6 bases between them. This CDR3 is CASRGGYGYTF. The CDR3 nucleotides read TGTGCCAGCAGGGGAGGCTATGGCTACACCTTC.

The chain carries TRBV20-1 and TRBJ2-7; D is ambiguous. The V and J ends lost 6 bases and 5 bases respectively, with 8 bases between them. This CDR3 contains 10 residues. Germline V lookup: CDR1 DFQATT, CDR2 SNEGSKA (reference sequence). This CDR3 is CSAQKNEQYF. The CDR3 DNA follows: TGCAGTGCCCAAAAGAACGAGCAGTACTTC.

The J gene is TRBJ1-5, the V gene TRBV6-2 or TRBV6-3; perhaps TRBD1 as D (5 bases). This CDR3 has 18 amino acids. Trimming stripped 5 bases from V and 6 bases from J, with 26 bases between. CDR1 MNHEY and CDR2 SVGEGT come from the germline V gene. The chain's CDR3 is CASSIRLAGGVGVQPQHF. The CDR3 bases are TGTGCCAGCAGTATTAGGCTGGCCGGGGGAGTCGGCGTTCAGCCCCAGCATTTT.

This rearrangement joins TRBV27 to TRBJ2-3, with D hard to call. The CDR3 is made up of 14 amino acids. Per germline, CDR1 MNHEY and CDR2 SMNVEV (reference sequence). V dropped 3 bases and J dropped 0 bases, with 7 bases sitting between them. For the CDR3, the DNA is TGTGCCAGCAGTTTTTCGTGGAGCACAGATACGCAGTATTTT. Its translation is CASSFSWSTDTQYF.

The rearrangement links TRBV30 to TRBJ1-1; maybe TRBD1 (6 bases). V was trimmed by 5 bases and J by 1 base, leaving 11 bases between them. CDR1 and CDR2 from the germline V gene are GTSNPN and SVGIG (reference sequence). The length of the CDR3 is 13 residues. DNA for the CDR3: TGTGCCTGGGGTGGGGACACGAACACTGAAGCTTTCTTT. Translation: CAWGGDTNTEAFF.

The chain combines TRBV6-2 or TRBV6-3 with TRBJ1-5, with D tentatively TRBD1 (5 bases). V gave up 2 bases and J gave up 7 bases, with 15 bases separating them. Germline V gene sequence: CDR1 MNHEY, CDR2 SVGEGT. The CDR3 is made up of 15 amino acids. CDR3 residues: CASSYRRSRGQPQHF. The CDR3 DNA reads TGTGCCAGCAGTTACAGACGCTCCCGGGGCCAGCCCCAGCATTTT.

V is TRBV5-4 and J is TRBJ2-1, with TRBD2 identical over 11 bases. The CDR3 covers 14 residues. The junction had 4 bases not matched to a gene; V was cut back by 2 bases and J by 9 bases. Germline V gives CDR1 SGHNT, CDR2 YYREEE (reference sequence). The CDR3 loop is CASSLTSGSIEQFF. CDR3 bases: TGTGCCAGCAGCTTAACTAGCGGGAGTATTGAGCAGTTCTTC.

The chain is built from TRBV6-5 and TRBJ2-1, with D perhaps TRBD1 (6 bases). The CDR3 is 15 amino acids. CDR1 is MNHEY and CDR2 is SVGAGI in the germline V gene. V lost 5 bases and J lost 6, with 17 bases in between. CDR3 loop: CASSLDSSTVNEQFF. In nucleotides, the CDR3 is TGTGCCAGCAGTCTGGACAGCTCAACGGTCAATGAGCAGTTCTTC.

This clone was detected only once. CDR3 coding DNA: TGTGCCAGCAGCCCCACCCCGAACACTGAAGCTTTCTTT. It yields the protein CASSPTPNTEAFF. The chain recombines TRBV7-3 with TRBJ1-1; D gene unclear. Germline V gene data show CDR1 as SGHTA and CDR2 as FQGTGA. The CDR3 contains 13 residues. Trimming removed 5 bases from V and 1 base from J, with 8 bases in between.

The J gene is TRBJ2-5, the V gene TRBV27, with D uncertain. V was shortened by 10 bases and J by 1 base, with 16 bases between the two germline ends. The CDR3 runs 14 residues. The germline V gene encodes CDR1 MNHEY and CDR2 SMNVEV (reference sequence). CDR3 DNA: TGTGCCACCAAGCGTAGTGGTTTCCAAGAGACCCAGTACTTC. This codes for CATKRSGFQETQYF.

The V gene is TRBV19, the J gene TRBJ2-2, with D perhaps TRBD1 (6 bases). The CDR3 is 15 residues long. Germline V gene sequence: CDR1 LNHDA, CDR2 SQIVND (reference sequence). The V end lost 3 bases, the J end lost 14 bases, and 22 bases lay between the germline ends. The CDR3 spells CASSMRRQGHFGLFF. The CDR3 DNA reads TGTGCCAGTAGTATGAGGCGGCAGGGGCATTTTGGACTGTTTTTT.

J is TRBJ1-2 and V is TRBV11-2, with D perhaps matching TRBD1 (5 bases). This CDR3 comprises 14 residues. V lost 1 base and J 5 bases, leaving 11 bases between the germline ends. Germline V gene sequence: CDR1 SGHAT, CDR2 FQNNGV. Here the CDR3 reads CASSLGGTEYGYTF. The CDR3 DNA is TGTGCCAGCAGCTTAGGAGGGACCGAGTATGGCTACACCTTC.

The V gene is TRBV10-3, the J gene TRBJ1-2, with D possibly matching TRBD1 (6 bases). Per germline, CDR1 ENHRY and CDR2 SYGVKD. This CDR3 contains 11 residues. V shed 6 bases and J shed 6 bases, with 8 bases lying between them. The CDR3 sequence is CAIRQGDGYTF. The DNA for the CDR3 is TGTGCCATCAGACAGGGTGATGGCTACACCTTC.

V gene TRBV7-9 combines with J gene TRBJ1-5; D may be TRBD1 (6 bases). V was shortened by 0 bases and J by 3 bases, with 9 bases between the two germline ends. This CDR3 region has 15 residues. Looked up from germline, CDR1 is SEHNR and CDR2 is FQNEAQ (reference sequence). The CDR3 DNA reads as TGTGCCAGCAGCTTAGCGGGGGGCTACAATCAGCCCCAGCATTTT. It translates to CASSLAGGYNQPQHF.

This rearrangement joins TRBV18 to TRBJ1-1; no clear D gene. Germline-derived CDR1 and CDR2 are KGHSH and LQKENI. Trimming removed 2 bases at V and 0 bases at J, with 22 bases between. The CDR3 is 19 residues long. In nucleotides, the CDR3 is TGTGCCAGCTCACCAAGCGTGGGCGTTAGGGAGATCATGAACACTGAAGCTTTCTTT. Its protein is CASSPSVGVREIMNTEAFF.

This clone was found a few times. The chain employs TRBV11-1 and TRBJ1-1, with TRBD1 as a possible D gene (5 bases). Germline CDR1 SGHAT, CDR2 FQDESV (reference sequence). The CDR3 extends over 13 amino acids. V shed 6 bases and J shed 0 bases, with 8 bases lying between them. CDR3 coding DNA: TGTGCCAGCAGTTTGGGGCTGAACACTGAAGCTTTCTTT. This gives the protein CASSLGLNTEAFF.

The chain employs TRBV6-6 and TRBJ1-6; no definite D call. The V gene's germline CDR1 is MNHNY and CDR2 SVGAGI (reference sequence). V lost 4 bases and J 5 bases, leaving 12 bases between the germline ends. The CDR3 spans 15 residues. This CDR3 is CASSSQHVNNSPLHF. CDR3 bases: TGTGCCAGCAGTTCTCAACATGTAAATAATTCACCCCTCCACTTT.